This TCR beta chain originates from a study of CD8 T cells in Susac syndrome. General study results and limits: Across the total CD8+ repertoires, about 17 Susac-specific public clones were found. The CD8+ TEMRA repertoires yielded about 5 such clones.

The CDR3 has 12 residues. Germline trimming cut 5 bases from V and 5 bases from J; bases unmatched to any gene: 2. Germline CDR1 reads SGHTA; CDR2 reads FQGNSA. Only one count was recorded for this clonotype. Its cognate antigen is unknown. RNA was extracted with the RNeasy kit, and a quantity of roughly 0.5 to 1 ug was reverse transcribed using random hexamers. Amplification of TCR beta CDR3 was carried out by immunoSEQ multiplex PCR, which covered 54 Vbeta and 13 Jbeta segments. Each CDR3 protein is one row after TCRdb ran MiXCR on the immunoSEQ multiplex PCR reads. The sample lists 70,000 to 100,000 distinct CDR3 sequences; 90% to 97% were seen once.

V is TRBV7-2 and J is TRBJ2-7, with TRBD1 identical over 8 bases. The TCR comes from a human donor with Susac syndrome. The sequenced sample consisted of CD8+ T cells from PBMCs. CDR3 sequence (DNA): TGTGCCAGCAGCCGGGACAGGAACGAGCAGTACTTC. Translation gives CASSRDRNEQYF.